Listed below are T cell receptor beta chains from one sample, sequenced in a study of control samples from healthy donors and cancer patients. Sequencing used immunoSEQ multiplex PCR; TCRdb keeps in-frame clones, though not all of them. The table shows about 59,000 clones, with 92% occurring only once. Specimen: PBMCs. The source is a man aged 40-55 years with colorectal cancer. Each CDR3 is given with its conserved first and last residue. Each record gives: D gene, J gene, V gene, CDR3 DNA, CDR3 protein. The D gene is left open where the match is weak.

d_gene: TRBD2; j_gene: TRBJ2-7; v_gene: TRBV4-2; CDR3nt: TGTGCCAGCAGCCAAGATCTGCTAGCGGGGTTGTACGAGCAGTACTTC; CDR3aa: CASSQDLLAGLYEQYF
d_gene: .; j_gene: TRBJ1-2; v_gene: TRBV7-9; CDR3nt: TGTGCCAGCAGCTTAGCGCCTACCTCCGGCTATGGCTACACCTTC; CDR3aa: CASSLAPTSGYGYTF
d_gene: .; j_gene: TRBJ1-2; v_gene: TRBV5-6; CDR3nt: TGTGCCAGCAGCTTGGACGGAAGAGTATCCTATGGCTACACCTTC; CDR3aa: CASSLDGRVSYGYTF
d_gene: .; j_gene: TRBJ2-2; v_gene: TRBV25-1; CDR3nt: TGTGCCAGCAGTGAAGTCAGGGGATGGCGAGGGGAGCTGTTTTTT; CDR3aa: CASSEVRGWRGELFF
d_gene: TRBD1; j_gene: TRBJ2-4; v_gene: TRBV5-1; CDR3nt: TGCGCCAGCAGCTCGGGACGACAGGGAAACATTCAGTACTTC; CDR3aa: CASSSGRQGNIQYF
d_gene: .; j_gene: TRBJ1-1; v_gene: TRBV24-1; CDR3nt: TGTGCCACCAGTGATGGTAAGCCGCCCCACCCTGAAGCTTTCTTT; CDR3aa: CATSDGKPPHPEAFF
d_gene: .; j_gene: TRBJ2-1; v_gene: TRBV7-9; CDR3nt: TGTGCCAGCACGGGCAGCTCCTACAATGAGCAGTTCTTC; CDR3aa: CASTGSSYNEQFF
d_gene: .; j_gene: TRBJ2-1; v_gene: TRBV6-5; CDR3nt: TGTGCCAGCACCCACAAGGGTACCAATGAGCAGTTCTTC; CDR3aa: CASTHKGTNEQFF
d_gene: .; j_gene: TRBJ1-5; v_gene: TRBV6-5; CDR3nt: TGTGCCAGCAGAGGGGGGACGTACGAGGGTCAGCCCCAGCATTTT; CDR3aa: CASRGGTYEGQPQHF
d_gene: .; j_gene: TRBJ2-2; v_gene: TRBV5-1; CDR3nt: TGCGCCAGCAGCACCGGACAGTCTTACTTTGGGGAGCTGTTTTTT; CDR3aa: CASSTGQSYFGELFF
d_gene: .; j_gene: TRBJ2-3; v_gene: TRBV5-1; CDR3nt: TGCGCCAGCAGCTTTAACGGGGGATCCACAGATACGCAGTATTTT; CDR3aa: CASSFNGGSTDTQYF
d_gene: .; j_gene: TRBJ1-1; v_gene: TRBV18; CDR3nt: TGTGCCAGCTCACCACTTAATCAGGGCATGGCTGAAGCTTTCTTT; CDR3aa: CASSPLNQGMAEAFF
d_gene: TRBD1; j_gene: TRBJ2-1; v_gene: TRBV7-9; CDR3nt: TGTGCCAGCAGCTTCCGGGGACAGGGGGCAAGGGGTGAGCAGTTCTTC; CDR3aa: CASSFRGQGARGEQFF
d_gene: .; j_gene: TRBJ2-1; v_gene: TRBV6-2/TRBV6-3; CDR3nt: TGTGCCAGCAGTTCCCTTCAGGGGAACAATGAGCAGTTCTTC; CDR3aa: CASSSLQGNNEQFF
d_gene: TRBD1; j_gene: TRBJ1-1; v_gene: TRBV6-5; CDR3nt: TGTGCCAGCAGTTACAACAGGGGGCTGAACACTGAAGCTTTCTTT; CDR3aa: CASSYNRGLNTEAFF
d_gene: .; j_gene: TRBJ1-1; v_gene: TRBV7-8; CDR3nt: TGTGCCAGCAGCTTAGACTACACTGAAGCTTTCTTT; CDR3aa: CASSLDYTEAFF
d_gene: TRBD1; j_gene: TRBJ1-1; v_gene: TRBV30; CDR3nt: TGTGCCGGGGGACAGAGCAACACTGAAGCTTTCTTT; CDR3aa: CAGGQSNTEAFF
d_gene: .; j_gene: TRBJ1-1; v_gene: TRBV2; CDR3nt: TGTGCCAGCACGCGACAGATGATGATGAACACTGAAGCTTTCTTT; CDR3aa: CASTRQMMMNTEAFF
d_gene: TRBD1; j_gene: TRBJ1-2; v_gene: TRBV12-3/TRBV12-4; CDR3nt: TGTGCCAGCAGTCCGGGACAGTCCAGCGGCTACACCTTC; CDR3aa: CASSPGQSSGYTF